These 5 T cell receptor beta chains were sequenced from one sample in a study of patients and donors after allogeneic stem cell transplantation. Via MiXCR, TCRdb re-called the RT-PCR reads, giving one row per CDR3 protein. Of 90,000 to 120,000 distinct CDR3 sequences listed, 35% were seen once; the top ten hold approximately 30%. The specimen sequenced was blood, either unsorted or a sorted T cell fraction (not recorded which). These TCRs come from a human donor who was either an allogeneic HSCT recipient or a stem cell or donor lymphocyte infusion donor (not recorded which). It is not recorded whose cells these are; they may come from a transplant donor.

This clonotype was counted ten times or more. V is TRBV12-3 or TRBV12-4 and J is TRBJ1-1; D is unresolved. The V and J ends lost 6 bases and 0 bases respectively, with 5 bases between them. This CDR3 has 12 amino acids. The CDR3 nucleotides read TGTGCCAGCAGGACGGTGAACACTGAAGCTTTCTTT. This gives the protein CASRTVNTEAFF.

This chain uses TRBV24-1 with TRBJ1-5, with D possibly TRBD1 on 5 matching bases. CDR3 length equals 14 residues. CDR1 and CDR2 (germline): KGHDR, SFDVKD. V was trimmed by 4 bases and J by 3 bases, leaving 9 bases between them. The CDR3 reads CATSDGGDNQPQHF. The DNA of the CDR3 is TGTGCCACCAGTGACGGAGGGGACAATCAGCCCCAGCATTTT.

V is TRBV28 and J is TRBJ2-2; 7 bases agree with TRBD2. Germline V gene sequence: CDR1 MDHEN, CDR2 SYDVKM. The length of the CDR3 is 15 residues. The V segment lost 2 bases and the J segment 4 bases; nucleotides outside the gene matches: 4. The CDR3 is CASSLITSATGELFF. CDR3 nucleotides: TGTGCCAGCAGTTTAATAACTAGCGCCACCGGGGAGCTGTTTTTT.

This clonotype was found a few times. The chain combines TRBV7-9 with TRBJ1-2, with 10 positions matching TRBD1. V shed 6 bases and J 6 bases; nucleotides not matched to a gene: 7. The CDR3 is made up of 14 amino acids. Germline assignment: CDR1 SEHNR and CDR2 FQNEAQ (reference sequence). CDR3 nucleotide sequence: TGTGCCAGCAGTCGGACAGGGGGACAGGATGGCTACACCTTC. As protein: CASSRTGGQDGYTF.

The CDR3 DNA sequence: TGCAGCGTTGGTGGGAGGATGGCCTACGAGCAGTACTTC. This encodes CSVGGRMAYEQYF. The J gene is TRBJ2-7, the V gene TRBV29-1; D perhaps matches TRBD2 (6 bases). V was trimmed by 4 bases and J by 2 bases, leaving 12 bases between them. Germline CDR1 SQVTM, CDR2 ANQGSEA. The CDR3 extends over 13 amino acids.